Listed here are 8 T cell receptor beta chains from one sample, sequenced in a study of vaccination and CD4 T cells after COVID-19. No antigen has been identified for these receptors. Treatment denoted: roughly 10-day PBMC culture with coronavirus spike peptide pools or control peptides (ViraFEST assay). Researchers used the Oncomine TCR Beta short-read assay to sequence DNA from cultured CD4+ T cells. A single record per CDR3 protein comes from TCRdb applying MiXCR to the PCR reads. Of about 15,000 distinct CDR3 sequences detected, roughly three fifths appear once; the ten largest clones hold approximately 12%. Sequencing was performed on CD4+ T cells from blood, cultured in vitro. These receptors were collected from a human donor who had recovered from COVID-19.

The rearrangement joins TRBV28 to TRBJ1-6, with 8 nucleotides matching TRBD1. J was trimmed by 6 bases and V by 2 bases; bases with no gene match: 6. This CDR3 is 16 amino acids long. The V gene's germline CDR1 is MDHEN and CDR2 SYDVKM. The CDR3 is CASSLGRTGLNSPLHF. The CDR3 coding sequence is TGTGCCAGCAGTTTAGGCAGGACAGGGCTTAATTCACCCCTCCACTTT.

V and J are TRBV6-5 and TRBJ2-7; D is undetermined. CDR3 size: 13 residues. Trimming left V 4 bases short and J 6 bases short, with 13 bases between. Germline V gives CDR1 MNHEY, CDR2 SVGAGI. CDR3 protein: CASSSTGPGEQYF. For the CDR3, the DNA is TGTGCCAGCAGTTCGACGGGCCCGGGCGAGCAGTACTTC.

CDR3 sequence: CASSFTQGGTNEKLFF. The CDR3 nucleotides read TGTGCCAGCAGTTTTACCCAGGGTGGGACTAATGAAAAACTGTTTTTT. J is TRBJ1-4 and V is TRBV28; D perhaps matches TRBD1 (5 bases). The length of the CDR3 is 16 residues. Trimming pared 3 bases from V and 2 bases from J, leaving 13 bases between. Germline CDR1 is MDHEN and CDR2 is SYDVKM.

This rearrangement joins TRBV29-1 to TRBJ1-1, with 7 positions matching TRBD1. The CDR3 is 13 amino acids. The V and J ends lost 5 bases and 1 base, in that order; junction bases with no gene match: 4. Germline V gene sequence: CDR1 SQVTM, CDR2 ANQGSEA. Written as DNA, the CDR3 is TGCAGCGTTAGGGCAGGGGGGAACACTGAAGCTTTCTTT. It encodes CSVRAGGNTEAFF.

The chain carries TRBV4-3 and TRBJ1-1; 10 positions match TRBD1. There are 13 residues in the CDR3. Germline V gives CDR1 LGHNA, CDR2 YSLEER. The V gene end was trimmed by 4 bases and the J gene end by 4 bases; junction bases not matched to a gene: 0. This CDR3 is CASSRDRGTEAFF. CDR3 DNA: TGCGCCAGCAGCCGGGACAGGGGCACTGAAGCTTTCTTT.

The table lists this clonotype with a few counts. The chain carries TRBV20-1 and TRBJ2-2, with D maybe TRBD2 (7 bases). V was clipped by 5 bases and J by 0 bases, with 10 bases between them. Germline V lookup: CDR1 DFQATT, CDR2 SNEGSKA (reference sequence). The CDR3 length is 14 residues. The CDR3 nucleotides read TGCAGTGCTGGAGGGGGGGCGAACACCGGGGAGCTGTTTTTT. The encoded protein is CSAGGGANTGELFF.

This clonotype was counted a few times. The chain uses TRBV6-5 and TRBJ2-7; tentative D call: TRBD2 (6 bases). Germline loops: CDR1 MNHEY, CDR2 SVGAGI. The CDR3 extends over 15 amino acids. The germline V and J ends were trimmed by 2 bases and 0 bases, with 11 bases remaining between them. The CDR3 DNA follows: TGTGCCAGCAGTTACCAGCGGAGGGCCTCCTACGAGCAGTACTTC. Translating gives CASSYQRRASYEQYF.

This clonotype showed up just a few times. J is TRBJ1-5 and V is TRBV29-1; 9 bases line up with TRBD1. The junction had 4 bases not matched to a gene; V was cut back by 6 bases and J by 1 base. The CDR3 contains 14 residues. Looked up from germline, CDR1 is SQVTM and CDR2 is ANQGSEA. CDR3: CSVRTGASNQPQHF. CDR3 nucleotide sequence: TGCAGCGTCCGGACAGGGGCGAGCAATCAGCCCCAGCATTTT. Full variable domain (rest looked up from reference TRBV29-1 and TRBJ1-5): SAVISQKPSRDICQRGTSLTIQCQVDSQVTMMFWYRQQPGQSLTLIATANQGSEATYESGFVIDKFPISRPNLTFSTLTVSNMSPEDSSIYLCSVRTGASNQPQHFGDGTRLSIL.